This T cell receptor beta chain was documented in a study of cytomegalovirus exposure and HLA in healthy donors (dated by TCRdb to 2015 to 2018). Study-wide context: According to an earlier analysis of 450 to 650 of the donors, 150 million to 200 million T cells yielded roughly 110 million unique TCR beta sequences and about 300 Gb of sequence data. To study patterns of TCR occurrence, a later analysis re-analyzed previously published TCR beta repertoires from around 660 donors and added high-resolution HLA genotyping. To predict cytomegalovirus infection status, the study combined high-throughput TCR immunosequencing, statistical association of individual TCRs with disease status, and machine learning. The later analysis used no new phenotypic data to find candidate immune exposures, relying instead on TCR beta sequences and their occurrence across donors. Approximately 310 gigabases of sequencing data and approximately 84 million unique TCR sequences were included in an early release covering roughly 700 HLA-typed donors. Among the roughly 400 genotyped donors, around 81% belonged to the genetic ancestry cluster associated with self-reported Caucasian donors. Using immunosequencing, the study profiled T cell repertoires from some 670 subjects and related those repertoires to cytomegalovirus serostatus. Genome-wide SNP genotypes for about 65% of the 666 donors were used in a later genetic analysis, which treated that subset as a discovery cohort. Both class I and class II loci were covered by HLA typing, at four-digit resolution. Donor age, sex, ethnicity and CMV serostatus were compiled alongside the repertoire data. The study aimed to test whether cataloging public T cell receptors could reveal signatures of past pathogen exposure. The number of donors typed differed by locus, with about 629-640 for A, B, C, DRB1 and DQB1, around 520 for DQA1, 600 to 610 for DPA1, and around 430 for DPB1. On average, roughly 250,000 unique TCR beta nucleotide sequences were sequenced per donor among about 400 genotyped donors of the cohort, with 15% to 20% of those sequences being non-productive. Every repertoire in the discovery cohort had been generated on one and the same sequencing platform. To decide whether each TCR beta V gene segment behaved as functional or pseudogenic, an earlier analysis of approximately 590 of the donors relied on high-throughput TCR beta sequencing. About five DR-DQ haplotypes were treated as single units for association and clustering because of strong linkage in the cohort. Besides the first cohort of 666 subjects, a separate validation cohort made up of over 95 different subjects was used.

The cohort was made up of 666 healthy bone marrow donors. All cohort members were sampled while nominally healthy, although unrecorded immune exposures were likely present. Of the 600 to 750 cohort members, approximately 290 had a positive CMV serostatus and approximately 370 had a negative one, while no CMV serostatus was recorded for the donor. Each donor provided a peripheral blood sample, and peripheral blood mononuclear cells were used for TCR beta sequencing. The Qiagen DNeasy Blood Extraction Kit was used to extract genomic DNA from the blood cell samples. The library came from the immunoSEQ multiplex PCR assay. The multiplex PCR relied on a mix of 60 forward primers for TCR Vbeta segments and 13 reverse primers for TCR Jbeta segments. The CDR3 region of rearranged TCR beta genes was amplified from genomic DNA by a multiplex PCR assay. The amplified TCR beta libraries were sequenced on the Illumina HiSeq System as 87-base-pair reads. In the paper's pipeline: A later analysis tallied roughly 80 million unique TCR beta chains across the 610 or so repertoires, and 10 million to 11 million of those chains were shared by two or more donors. A nearest-neighbor algorithm error-corrected the raw reads and collapsed the reads into unique sequences, merging closely related sequences to remove PCR and sequencing errors. To assign V, D and J gene segments, CDR3 sequences were aligned to IMGT reference sequences. For a sequence to be retained, a match of at least six nucleotides to both a V gene segment and a J gene segment was required. Rearrangements were classified as productive when the CDR3 lacked stop codons and remained in frame with V and J, and all other rearrangements were classified as non-productive. Following IMGT convention, CDR3 was defined as the stretch from the second conserved V-encoded cysteine up to the conserved J-encoded phenylalanine. The earlier analysis of roughly 590 of the donors excluded sequences that lacked an unambiguous match to a single V gene segment. In an earlier analysis of around 590 of the donors, a V segment was called functional when productive rearrangements were above 56.7%, and segregating when the standard deviation between donors exceeded 5%. A statistical classification framework was developed to diagnose cytomegalovirus status using the catalog of TCR beta chain sequences. In a later analysis, V and J genes were assigned by comparing TCR nucleotide sequences against IMGT/GENE-DB human TR gene sequences. A later analysis assigned CDR3 sequences and most-parsimonious VDJ recombination scenarios with the TCRdist pipeline. A later analysis defined each TCR beta chain by its CDR3 amino acid sequence plus V-gene family, and excluded reads lacking a unique V-gene family. A later analysis removed roughly 590 highly shared, low-generation-probability nucleotide sequences to deal with suspected cross-contamination and a sequencing artifact. In a later analysis, a clonal expansion index was calculated for each public chain from normalized within-repertoire ranks of inferred template counts. Generation probabilities in a later analysis came from a VDJ recombination model fitted to out-of-frame rearrangements, and those results were checked against IGoR. In a later analysis, TCR-TCR, TCR-HLA and TCR-CMV co-occurrence was scored with hypergeometric tests, and a repertoire-size bias correction was applied to TCR pairs. False discovery rates were estimated in a later analysis by permuting HLA or CMV assignments 20 times. A later analysis grouped co-occurring TCRs with DBSCAN, adding TCRdist sequence similarity when clustering within HLA-allele-positive subsets. Repertoires with fewer than 30,000 or more than 120,000 public chains, plus five repertoires with anomalous nucleotide sharing, were excluded from co-occurrence clustering. TCRdb took over this immuneACCESS table, retaining in-frame rearrangements with V and J assigned. Such tables are incomplete; in checked studies, under half of the missing clones stem from an unresolved V gene, and the remainder is unexplained. V and J calls and clone size are copied from that table; D and trimming were computed from the DNA. This sample's clone table shows about 40,000 clones. Jointly, the top ten make up approximately 6% of the sample.

Study-wide conclusions, independent of this receptor: In a later analysis, the rate of TCR association differed among HLA loci, with DRB1 alleles having the most associated TCRs and HLA-C alleles having the fewest. The classifier was reported to diagnose cytomegalovirus status with high specificity and sensitivity in both the original and validation cohorts. Sequencing depth was assumed to be roughly uniform across donors in the presence/absence analyses, though that assumption may not hold. In a later analysis, HLA-associated TCR beta chains showed more clonal expansion and lower generation probabilities than non-associated chains that were equally common. Some IMGT-functional V segments, including TRBV6-2 and TRBV6-3, could not be told apart with the 87-base-pair reads, so those segments were excluded. Assigning TCR associations to individual alleles was difficult when HLA alleles, especially DR and DQ, strongly co-occurred. Linkage disequilibrium might explain the correlated functional status among segregating V segments, but an unknown experimental factor could not be ruled out. In an earlier analysis of roughly 560 of the donors, most TCR beta V segments were observed in productive rearrangements about 90% or about 30% of the time, broadly matching IMGT annotations. A cluster of highly shared sequence variants was judged likely to be a technical artifact of the sequencing pipeline. According to a later analysis, parvovirus B19, influenza, CMV and Epstein-Barr virus appeared linked to several top co-occurrence clusters. Because counts were too low, seventeen rarely observed V segments, including chromosome 9 orphons, were excluded from the earlier analysis of around 640 of the donors. Most TCR sequences were observed very rarely across donors, whereas some public TCRs were present in many individuals. According to the authors, the approach could potentially be generalized to other disease states and immunological phenotypes. A further reported finding was that TCR beta sequences accurately predicted the HLA-A and HLA-B alleles for most subjects in the first cohort. The only immune exposure information available for the cohort was CMV serostatus. In vitro tests confirmed that three of the cytomegalovirus-associated TCR beta chains recognize cytomegalovirus antigens. The study gave a list of over 150 TCR beta chains associated with cytomegalovirus. Because some donors lacked HLA typing at each locus, the association tests relied only on the typed subset. V-gene and J-gene trimming of TCR beta chains was associated with a missense DCLRE1C variant in a later genetic analysis, and the association was replicated in an independent cohort. In a later genetic analysis, fewer N-insertions in productive TCRs were reported among donors in an Asian-associated ancestry cluster than the roughly 700-donor mean. A later analysis found that most CMV-associated TCR beta chains appeared HLA-restricted, with HLA associations seemingly driven largely by CMV exposure. The cohort was sequenced for TCR beta chains only, and without alpha or paired-chain data the features that could be detected were limited. A later analysis associated about 16,000 TCR beta sequences with specific HLA alleles at a false discovery rate of 0.05.

On this clone: Its antigen remains unidentified.

The germline V gene specifies SQVTM as CDR1 and ANQGSEA as CDR2. Germline trimming: 4 bases from V, 10 bases from J; junction bases outside gene matches: 12. The CDR3 sequence holds 13 residues, the cysteine and phenylalanine included. Only the CDR3 DNA is retained, 39 bases long and in frame from the first base. Here the chain combines TRBV29-1 and TRBJ1-1; 7 central bases correspond to TRBD1. The TCR comes from a human donor in good health. Sequencing used PBMCs. The nucleotide sequence reads as follows: TGCAGCGTTGTACTTGTTGAGACAGGGAGAGCTTTCTTT. This codes for CSVVLVETGRAFF.